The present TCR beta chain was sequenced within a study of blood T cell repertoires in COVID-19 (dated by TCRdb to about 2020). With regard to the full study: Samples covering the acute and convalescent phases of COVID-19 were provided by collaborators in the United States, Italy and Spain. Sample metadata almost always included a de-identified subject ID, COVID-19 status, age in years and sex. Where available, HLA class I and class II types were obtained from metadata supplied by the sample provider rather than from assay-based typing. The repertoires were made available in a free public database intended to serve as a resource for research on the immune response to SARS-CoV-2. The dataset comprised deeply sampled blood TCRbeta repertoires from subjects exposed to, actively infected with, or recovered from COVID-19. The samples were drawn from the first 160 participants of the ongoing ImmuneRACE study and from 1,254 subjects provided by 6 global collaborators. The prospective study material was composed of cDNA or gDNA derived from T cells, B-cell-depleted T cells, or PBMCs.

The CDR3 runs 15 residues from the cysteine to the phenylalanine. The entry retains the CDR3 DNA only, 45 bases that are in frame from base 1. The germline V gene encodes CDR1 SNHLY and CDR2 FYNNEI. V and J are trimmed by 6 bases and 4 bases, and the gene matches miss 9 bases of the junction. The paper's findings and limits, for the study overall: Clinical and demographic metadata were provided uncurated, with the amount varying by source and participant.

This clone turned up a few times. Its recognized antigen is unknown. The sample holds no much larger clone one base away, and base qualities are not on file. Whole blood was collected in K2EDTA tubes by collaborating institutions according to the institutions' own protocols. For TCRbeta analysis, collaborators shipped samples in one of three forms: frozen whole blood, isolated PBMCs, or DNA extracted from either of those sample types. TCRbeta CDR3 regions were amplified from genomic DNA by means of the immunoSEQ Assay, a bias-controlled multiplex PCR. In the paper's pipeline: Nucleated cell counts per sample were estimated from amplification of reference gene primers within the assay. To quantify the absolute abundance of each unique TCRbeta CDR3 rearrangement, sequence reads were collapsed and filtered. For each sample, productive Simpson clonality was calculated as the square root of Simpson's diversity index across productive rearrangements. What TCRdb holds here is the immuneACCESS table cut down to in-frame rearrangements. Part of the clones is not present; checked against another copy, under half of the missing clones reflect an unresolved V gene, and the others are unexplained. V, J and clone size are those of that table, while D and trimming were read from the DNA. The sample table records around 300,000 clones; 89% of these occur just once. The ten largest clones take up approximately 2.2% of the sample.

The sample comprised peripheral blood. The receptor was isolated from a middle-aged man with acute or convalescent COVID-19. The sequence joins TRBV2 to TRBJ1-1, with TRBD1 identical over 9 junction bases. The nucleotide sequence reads TGTGCCAGCAGGTCGGGACAGGGAAACCCCACTGAAGCTTTCTTT. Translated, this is CASRSGQGNPTEAFF.